The 23 T cell receptor beta chains below all came from one sample that was sequenced in a study of T cells in localized non-small cell lung cancer. The assay was immunoSEQ multiplex PCR, and TCRdb's table has in-frame clones only and misses some. The data contain around 3,900 clones, around 40% of them singletons. Specimen: lung tumor tissue, collected before any cancer treatment. These receptor sequences come from a woman aged 35 to 70 with stage I lung adenocarcinoma.

This clone is medium-sized (0.01 to 0.1%) within its sample. The chain couples TRBV11-3 to TRBJ1-1, with TRBD1 as a possible D gene (6 bases). The CDR3 length is 14 residues. Germline V gene sequence: CDR1 SGHNT, CDR2 YENEEA. Trimming removed 5 bases at V and 4 bases at J, with 14 bases between. The CDR3 loop reads CASSQQIGGTEAFF. The CDR3 bases are TGTGCCAGCAGCCAACAAATAGGGGGCACTGAAGCTTTCTTT.

Only a few counts were recorded for this clone. Some base is unread or ambiguous, which is why its residue reads as X. The chain carries TRBV28 and TRBJ1-2; 11 nucleotides agree with TRBD1. Germline V CDR1 and CDR2: MDHEN, SYDVKM. CDR3 length equals 15 residues. V shed 2 bases, J shed 3 bases, and the junction held 2 bases outside the gene matches. CDR3: CASSLRDRGXYGYTF. The CDR3 nucleotides are TGTGCCAGCAGTTTAAGGGACAGGGGGRACTATGGCTACACCTTC.

This clone came up a few times. V usage is TRBV29-1 and J usage is TRBJ1-2, with D possibly TRBD1 on 5 matching bases. V lost 3 bases to trimming and J lost 6 bases, with 14 bases between them. Per germline, CDR1 SQVTM and CDR2 ANQGSEA. The CDR3 sequence is 13 residues long. The CDR3 nucleotides are TGCAGCGTTGAGCAGGGAAGGAGAAATGGCTACACCTTC. Translation gives CSVEQGRRNGYTF.

The V and J genes are TRBV10-2 and TRBJ2-7; D not certain. This CDR3 comprises 13 residues. V dropped 9 bases and J dropped 1 base, with 13 bases sitting between them. Germline lookup yields CDR1 WSHSY and CDR2 SAAADI. Here the CDR3 DNA reads TGCGCCAGTAGGGAAGGACCATCCTACGAGCAGTACTTC. The encoded protein is CASREGPSYEQYF.

The rearrangement links TRBV6-8 to TRBJ2-3; 7 nucleotides match TRBD1. J gave up 0 bases and V 5 bases, and 5 bases lay outside the gene matches. This CDR3 has 15 residues. Germline V lookup: CDR1 MNHGY, CDR2 SAAAGT. CDR3 residues: CASSTQGQSTDTQYF. CDR3 bases: TGTGCCAGCAGTACCCAGGGACAGAGCACAGATACGCAGTATTTT.

V and J are TRBV9 and TRBJ2-4, with D unclear. Germline V lookup: CDR1 SGDLS, CDR2 YYNGEE. Trimming removed 5 bases at V and 14 bases at J, with 20 bases between. CDR3 length: 13 residues. Here the CDR3 reads CASSERVGRMKYF. The CDR3 nucleotides read TGTGCCAGCAGTGAAAGGGTCGGCAGGATGAAGTACTTC.

This clone appeared a few times. The V call is TRBV6-8, the J call TRBJ1-2; 9 bases match TRBD1. After removal of 5 bases from V and 0 bases from J, the junction contained 10 bases not matched to a gene. CDR3 length: 17 residues. In germline, CDR1 is MNHGY, CDR2 SAAAGT. The DNA of the CDR3 is TGTGCCAGCAGTGGCGGGACAGGGAAGGAAGCTAACTATGGCTACACCTTC. Translating gives CASSGGTGKEANYGYTF.

In this sample, this clone turned up a few times. V and J are TRBV6-8 and TRBJ2-7, with TRBD1 matching 8 bases. Germline CDR1 and CDR2: MNHGY and SAAAGT. This CDR3 is 14 amino acids long. V lost 5 bases to trimming and J lost 7 bases; unmatched junction nucleotides: 10. This chain's CDR3 is CASSAPRGPQEQYF. For the CDR3, the DNA is TGTGCCAGCAGTGCGCCCAGGGGGCCGCAAGAGCAGTACTTC.

This clone was counted only a few times. The genes are TRBV6-8 and TRBJ2-7; no clear D. V lost 10 bases and J lost 6, with 22 bases in between. The CDR3 consists of 14 residues. In germline, CDR1 is MNHGY, CDR2 SAAAGT. CDR3 coding DNA: TGTGCCACTGGAGTCGTATCTATTAAGACCGAGCAGTACTTC. This encodes CATGVVSIKTEQYF.

This clone was seen a handful of times. This chain connects TRBV6-8 to TRBJ1-1; D gene ambiguous. There are 13 residues in the CDR3. V gave up 8 bases and J gave up 7 bases, with 17 bases separating them. CDR1 is MNHGY, CDR2 SAAAGT, per germline. The CDR3 DNA reads as TGTGCCAGCGCCATGTCCTCGGTGGGTGAAGCTTTCTTT. Translation: CASAMSSVGEAFF.

This clone was seen a handful of times. V gene TRBV18 combines with J gene TRBJ2-7; perhaps D is TRBD1 or TRBD2 (5 bases each). The CDR3 has 12 amino acids. In germline, CDR1 is KGHSH, CDR2 LQKENI. V was clipped by 6 bases and J by 3 bases, with 9 bases between them. CDR3: CASSWDGYEQYF. CDR3 nucleotide sequence: TGTGCCAGCTCCTGGGACGGCTACGAGCAGTACTTC.

This clone was seen more than once but under ten times. The gene calls are TRBV6-8 and TRBJ2-7; TRBD2 aligns across 10 bases. Germline V gene sequence: CDR1 MNHGY, CDR2 SAAAGT. The CDR3 has 14 residues. V was clipped by 6 bases and J by 3 bases; unmatched bases: 5. The CDR3 protein is CASSHGLADYEQYF. The CDR3 bases are TGTGCCAGCAGCCACGGACTAGCGGACTACGAGCAGTACTTC.

In this sample, this clone turned up many times. The CDR3 DNA follows: TGTGCCAGCAGCTTGGGACTAGCGGGGGACTCCTACGAGCAGTACTTC. Its protein product is CASSLGLAGDSYEQYF. The chain joins TRBV11-3 to TRBJ2-7; 14 bases match TRBD2. Looked up from germline, CDR1 is SGHNT and CDR2 is YENEEA. The V gene end was trimmed by 3 bases and the J gene end by 0 bases; junction bases not matched to a gene: 1. The CDR3 spans 16 residues.

Relative to its sample, this clone is medium-sized. This rearrangement joins TRBV28 to TRBJ1-1, with TRBD1 identical over 9 bases. This CDR3 region has 14 residues. The J segment lost 7 bases and the V segment lost 6 bases, leaving 9 bases of the junction unmatched. Germline CDR1 and CDR2: MDHEN and SYDVKM. CDR3 protein: CASSRPGQGFEAFF. For the CDR3, the DNA is TGTGCCAGCAGCCGACCGGGACAGGGTTTTGAAGCTTTCTTT.

This sequence joins TRBV30 and TRBJ1-2, with D unresolved. CDR1 GTSNPN and CDR2 SVGIG come from the germline V gene (reference sequence). The V end lost 5 bases, the J end lost 2 bases, and 12 bases lay between the germline ends. The CDR3 consists of 13 residues. The CDR3, as DNA: TGTGCCTGGGCATTGTCCAACAACTATGGCTACACCTTC. Its translation is CAWALSNNYGYTF.

The chain combines TRBV19 with TRBJ2-1; possibly TRBD1 or TRBD2 for D (7 bases each). The V and J ends lost 8 bases and 10 bases respectively, with 15 bases between them. Per the germline V gene, CDR1 is LNHDA and CDR2 is SQIVND (reference sequence). This CDR3 has 12 residues. Written as DNA, the CDR3 is TGTGCCAGTGGGCTCAGGGGGGGGGAGCAGTTCTTC. Translating gives CASGLRGGEQFF.

CDR3 loop: CATSREQGGEKLFF. DNA of the CDR3: TGTGCCACCAGCAGAGAACAGGGGGGTGAAAAACTGTTTTTT. The genes are TRBV15 and TRBJ1-4, with 8 bases matching TRBD1. Germline lookup yields CDR1 LNHNV and CDR2 YYDKDF (reference sequence). V shed 0 bases and J 7 bases; nucleotides not matched to a gene: 1. The CDR3 is 14 amino acids.

The sample holds a few counts of this clone. The V gene is TRBV6-8, the J gene TRBJ2-2; weak D call: TRBD1 (6 bases). Germline assignment: CDR1 MNHGY and CDR2 SAAAGT. The CDR3 runs 14 residues. Trimming stripped 10 bases from V and 7 bases from J, with 19 bases between. The CDR3 sequence: CAIIGDRSYGELFF. In nucleotides, the CDR3 is TGTGCCATCATTGGAGACAGGTCTTACGGGGAGCTGTTTTTT.

CDR3 sequence (DNA): TGTGCCAGCTCACCACCCAATGTCGGACAGGGGACCGGGGAGCTGTTTTTT. Its translation is CASSPPNVGQGTGELFF. The chain combines TRBV18 with TRBJ2-2, with TRBD1 matching 9 bases. Germline lookup yields CDR1 KGHSH and CDR2 LQKENI. V shed 0 bases, J shed 5 bases, and the junction held 7 bases outside the gene matches. The CDR3 is 17 residues long.

The chain joins TRBV18 to TRBJ1-3; a possible D gene is TRBD1 (5 bases). The CDR3 loop spans 16 amino acids. The V gene's germline CDR1 is KGHSH and CDR2 LQKENI. The germline V and J ends were trimmed by 5 bases and 2 bases, with 16 bases remaining between them. In DNA form, the CDR3 reads TGTGCCAGCTCATCGAATCAGGGAGGAACTGGAAACACCATATATTTT. Amino acids: CASSSNQGGTGNTIYF.

The chain is built from TRBV9 and TRBJ2-7; D remains ambiguous. Trimming stripped 5 bases from V and 5 bases from J, with 11 bases between. The germline V gene has CDR1 SGDLS and CDR2 YYNGEE. CDR3 length: 12 amino acids. CDR3 residues: CASRRSGDEQYF. As DNA, the CDR3 is TGTGCCAGCAGGAGATCGGGTGACGAGCAGTACTTC. Full variable domain (outside the CDR3, taken from reference TRBV9 and TRBJ2-7): DSGVTQTPKHLITATGQRVTLRCSPRSGDLSVYWYQQSLDQGLQFLIQYYNGEERAKGNILERFSAQQFPDLHSELNLSSLELGDSALYFCASRRSGDEQYFGPGTRLTVT.

The J gene is TRBJ1-1, the V gene TRBV28, with a tentative D call TRBD1 (5 bases). The CDR3 sequence is 12 residues long. Germline CDR1 is MDHEN and CDR2 is SYDVKM. Trimming took 2 bases from V and 4 from J, leaving 5 bases between them. CDR3 protein: CASSLRGTEAFF. DNA for the CDR3: TGTGCCAGCAGTTTAAGGGGCACTGAAGCTTTCTTT.

Concerning this clone itself: The junction departs from the called germline gene at one end, perhaps through a read error. The rearrangement links TRBV10-2 to TRBJ2-4, with D perhaps TRBD2 (5 bases). CDR3 length: 17 residues. Germline CDR1 reads WSHSY; CDR2 reads SAAADI. Here the CDR3 reads CTSRPSTTGSAKNIQYF. CDR3 DNA: TGCACCAGCAGACCATCGACTACCGGATCGGCCAAAAACATTCAGTACTTC.